Following are 29 T cell receptor beta chains from one sample sequenced in a study of T cells after posttransplantation cyclophosphamide. The protocol was immunoSEQ multiplex PCR, while the TCRdb copy is restricted to in-frame clones and leaves out a portion. The data contain around 43,000 clones, roughly 92% of them singletons. The sample consisted of PBMCs. Every receptor here comes from a woman in her forties or fifties in good health and a related stem cell transplant donor.

The rearrangement uses TRBV7-8 and TRBJ1-2, with D perhaps TRBD1 (5 bases). CDR1 and CDR2 from the germline V gene are SGHVS and FQNEAQ. This CDR3 is 14 amino acids long. V was shortened by 3 bases and J by 3 bases, with 11 bases between the two germline ends. Written as DNA, the CDR3 is TGTGCCAGCAGCTTGGGACTTGGGGACTATGGCTACACCTTC. Encoded protein: CASSLGLGDYGYTF. The full variable domain, completed using reference TRBV7-8 and TRBJ1-2, is GAGVSQSPRYKVAKRGQDVALRCDPISGHVSLFWYQQALGQGPEFLTYFQNEAQLDKSGLPSDRFFAERPEGSVSTLKIQRTQQEDSAVYLCASSLGLGDYGYTFGSGTRLTVV.

This chain links TRBV27 with TRBJ2-7; TRBD2 matches at 10 bases. J lost 1 base, V lost 0 bases, and 9 bases had no gene match. Per germline, CDR1 MNHEY and CDR2 SMNVEV (reference sequence). The CDR3 is 18 amino acids. Here the CDR3 reads CASSLSGSGGFYSYEQYF. CDR3 coding DNA: TGTGCCAGCAGTTTATCAGGTAGCGGGGGGTTTTATTCCTACGAGCAGTACTTC.

The CDR3 here is CASSYSWPIEVEQYF. CDR3 nucleotide sequence: TGTGCCAGCAGTTACTCATGGCCGATTGAGGTCGAGCAGTACTTC. The rearrangement uses TRBV6-5 and TRBJ2-7; D unclear. CDR3 length equals 15 residues. Trimming pared 0 bases from V and 6 bases from J, leaving 15 bases between. Germline V gene sequence: CDR1 MNHEY, CDR2 SVGAGI.

The rearrangement uses TRBV5-6 and TRBJ2-1, with a weak D call TRBD1 (6 bases). Germline V gene sequence: CDR1 SGHDT, CDR2 YYEEEE. With 0 bases removed from V and 6 bases from J, the gap between germline ends came to 10 bases. The CDR3 loop spans 14 amino acids. CDR3 residues: CASSLGTAVNEQFF. The CDR3 nucleotides read TGTGCCAGCAGCTTGGGGACAGCCGTCAATGAGCAGTTCTTC.

This clone was picked up one time. The chain couples TRBV5-1 to TRBJ2-2; tentatively, D is TRBD2 (7 bases). V shed 0 bases and J shed 2 bases, with 11 bases lying between them. CDR1 is SGHRS, CDR2 YFSETQ, per germline. The CDR3 has 16 amino acids. The CDR3 nucleotides read TGCGCCAGCAGCTTGGAGGGAGGGACAAACACCGGGGAGCTGTTTTTT. Protein product: CASSLEGGTNTGELFF.

The chain combines TRBV4-1 with TRBJ1-6; D possibly corresponds to TRBD1 (5 bases). The CDR3 spans 17 residues. The germline V gene has CDR1 MGHRA and CDR2 YSYEKL. V was trimmed by 5 bases and J by 1 base, leaving 15 bases between them. In DNA form, the CDR3 reads TGCGCCAGCAGCGACCCGGGGGGTGGTTCCTATAATTCACCCCTCCACTTT. As protein: CASSDPGGGSYNSPLHF.

CDR3 DNA sequence: TGTGCCAGTACCGCCCGGGGGTCAGGAAACACCATATATTTT. It is translated as CASTARGSGNTIYF. V gene TRBV19 combines with J gene TRBJ1-3; a weak D match, TRBD1 (5 bases). With 7 bases removed from V and 4 bases from J, the gap between germline ends came to 14 bases. This CDR3 comprises 14 residues. Germline V gives CDR1 LNHDA, CDR2 SQIVND (reference sequence).

The chain is built from TRBV27 and TRBJ1-5; the D is unclear. Trimming left V 2 bases short and J 3 bases short, with 8 bases between. CDR3 length equals 14 residues. Germline V gives CDR1 MNHEY, CDR2 SMNVEV (reference sequence). The CDR3, as DNA: TGTGCCAGCAGTTTACGGTCCAACAATCAGCCCCAGCATTTT. It codes for CASSLRSNNQPQHF.

The chain is built from TRBV6-4 and TRBJ2-2; 9 bases map to TRBD2. The CDR3 is 15 residues long. V was pared by 5 bases and J by 5 bases, with 6 bases of the junction left unmatched. CDR1 MRHNA and CDR2 SNTAGT come from the germline V gene. The CDR3, as DNA: TGTGCCAGCAGTCCGGGACTAGCCAAAACCGGGGAGCTGTTTTTT. Protein: CASSPGLAKTGELFF.

This clone has a handful of counts. This sequence joins TRBV7-2 and TRBJ1-3; D is ambiguous. From germline, CDR1 is SGHTA and CDR2 FQGNSA. V was shortened by 5 bases and J by 2 bases, with 7 bases between the two germline ends. This CDR3 has 13 amino acids. The CDR3 sequence is CASSPVAGNTIYF. CDR3 in DNA: TGTGCCAGCAGCCCGGTAGCTGGAAACACCATATATTTT.

The genes are TRBV10-3 and TRBJ1-1; 9 bases fit TRBD1. This CDR3 has 12 residues. The germline V gene encodes CDR1 ENHRY and CDR2 SYGVKD. J was trimmed by 9 bases and V by 7 bases; bases with no gene match: 6. CDR3 sequence (DNA): TGTGCCATCACCGGACAGGGGAGTCAAGCTTTCTTT. It translates to CAITGQGSQAFF.

The chain uses TRBV9 and TRBJ1-4; possibly TRBD1 for D (5 bases). CDR1 and CDR2 (germline): SGDLS, YYNGEE. The CDR3 is made up of 15 amino acids. V was trimmed by 4 bases and J by 0 bases, leaving 10 bases between them. The CDR3 region is CASSPTGATNEKLFF. The CDR3 nucleotides are TGTGCCAGCAGCCCCACAGGAGCAACTAATGAAAAACTGTTTTTT.

CDR3 nucleotides: TGTGCCAGCAGCTGGTCCGGGGATGAGAACACTGAAGCTTTCTTT. Its protein product is CASSWSGDENTEAFF. This rearrangement joins TRBV9 to TRBJ1-1; no clear D. Trimming removed 4 bases from V and 1 base from J, with 14 bases in between. CDR3 length: 15 amino acids. Germline CDR1 is SGDLS and CDR2 is YYNGEE.

About this clone: A much larger clone sits a single nucleotide away, making a read error possible. The chain recombines TRBV7-3 with TRBJ1-1; no definite D call. Germline V CDR1 and CDR2: SGHTA, FQGTGA. Trimming removed 5 bases from V and 1 base from J, with 8 bases in between. The CDR3 spans 13 residues. CDR3 bases: TGTGCCAGCAGCCCTGACACGAACACTGAAGCTTTCTTT. It encodes CASSPDTNTEAFF. Together with reference TRBV7-3 and TRBJ1-1, the CDR3 gives the full variable domain: GAGVSQTPSNKVTEKGKYVELRCDPISGHTALYWYRQSLGQGPEFLIYFQGTGAADDSGLPNDRFFAVRPEGSVSTLKIQRTERGDSAVYLCASSPDTNTEAFFGQGTRLTVV.

This chain joins TRBV28 and TRBJ1-2, with a possible D match to TRBD1 (5 bases). Germline CDR1 reads MDHEN; CDR2 reads SYDVKM. The germline V and J ends were trimmed by 3 bases and 10 bases, with 21 bases remaining between them. This CDR3 contains 15 residues. CDR3 sequence (DNA): TGTGCCAGCAGTTTCGATACAGGCCCGAGGATCGACTACACCTTC. Encoded protein: CASSFDTGPRIDYTF.

This chain connects TRBV11-2 to TRBJ1-1; TRBD1 aligns across 8 bases. This CDR3 has 15 residues. The J segment lost 3 bases and the V segment lost 2 bases, leaving 5 bases of the junction unmatched. The germline gives CDR1 SGHAT, CDR2 FQNNGV. CDR3 sequence reads: CASSLWQGADTEAFF. In DNA, the CDR3 is TGTGCCAGCAGCTTATGGCAGGGGGCGGACACTGAAGCTTTCTTT.

The chain combines TRBV6-6 with TRBJ2-7; D perhaps matches TRBD2 (5 bases). The germline V and J ends were trimmed by 8 bases and 6 bases, with 14 bases remaining between them. CDR1 and CDR2 (germline): MNHNY, SVGAGI (reference sequence). The CDR3 covers 12 residues. CDR3 nucleotides: TGTGCCAGCGGAGGAGCTAGGTCCGAGCAGTACTTC. It is translated as CASGGARSEQYF.

The rearrangement joins TRBV5-1 to TRBJ2-7, with 9 bases aligning to TRBD1. CDR3 length equals 14 residues. Germline-derived CDR1 and CDR2 are SGHRS and YFSETQ. V gave up 4 bases and J gave up 1 base; unmatched junction bases: 3. The CDR3 sequence: CASSPGQGSYEQYF. DNA of the CDR3: TGCGCCAGCAGCCCGGGACAGGGATCCTACGAGCAGTACTTC.

This chain uses TRBV19 with TRBJ2-5, with D possibly being TRBD2 (6 bases). V lost 5 bases, J lost 3 bases, and 13 bases lay in between. This CDR3 is built from 14 residues. Germline values: CDR1 LNHDA, CDR2 SQIVND (reference sequence). For the CDR3, the DNA is TGTGCCAGTAGTCTGGGACTCCTGGAAGAGACCCAGTACTTC. Translation gives CASSLGLLEETQYF.

The chain has TRBV12-5 and TRBJ2-2; TRBD1 matches at 7 bases. Germline V gene lookup returns CDR1 LGHNT and CDR2 FRNRAP. The CDR3 has 16 amino acids. The V segment lost 5 bases and the J segment 2 bases; nucleotides outside the gene matches: 8. The CDR3 DNA follows: TGTGCTAGTGGTACAACCGGGACAGAAAACACCGGGGAGCTGTTTTTT. Translated: CASGTTGTENTGELFF.

The rearrangement joins TRBV9 to TRBJ2-5, with 11 bases matching TRBD1. The junction had 7 bases not matched to a gene; V was cut back by 4 bases and J by 5 bases. The CDR3 has 15 amino acids. The V gene's germline CDR1 is SGDLS and CDR2 YYNGEE. This chain's CDR3 is CASSTRTGGTETQYF. In DNA form, the CDR3 reads TGTGCCAGCAGCACCCGGACAGGGGGCACGGAGACCCAGTACTTC.

V gene TRBV19 combines with J gene TRBJ1-5; 7 nucleotides match TRBD1. Germline values: CDR1 LNHDA, CDR2 SQIVND (reference sequence). The V gene end was trimmed by 5 bases and the J gene end by 4 bases; junction bases not matched to a gene: 8. This CDR3 has 15 residues. DNA of the CDR3: TGTGCCAGTAGTGATGGGGCAGGGGGTAATCAGCCCCAGCATTTT. Translating gives CASSDGAGGNQPQHF.

The CDR3 is CASSTGQPGTEAFF. The DNA for the CDR3 is TGTGCCAGCAGCACGGGACAGCCGGGGACTGAAGCTTTCTTT. J is TRBJ1-1 and V is TRBV11-2; 7 bases match TRBD1. There are 14 residues in the CDR3. Germline assignment: CDR1 SGHAT and CDR2 FQNNGV. The V and J ends lost 5 bases and 5 bases, in that order; junction bases with no gene match: 8.

The chain couples TRBV5-4 to TRBJ2-5; weak D call: TRBD1 (6 bases). The CDR3 is made up of 13 amino acids. Germline V gene data show CDR1 as SGHNT and CDR2 as YYREEE (reference sequence). Trimming shortened V by 0 bases and J by 5 bases, and 8 bases separated the two germline ends. CDR3 in DNA: TGTGCCAGCAGCTTGGCAGGGGTGGAGACCCAGTACTTC. It encodes CASSLAGVETQYF.

This clone was detected only once. The chain is built from TRBV5-4 and TRBJ2-1, with D uncertain. Trimming stripped 4 bases from V and 5 bases from J, with 10 bases between. The CDR3 is made up of 13 amino acids. Germline CDR1 is SGHNT and CDR2 is YYREEE (reference sequence). The CDR3 sequence is CASSPPGDNEQFF. The CDR3 nucleotides are TGTGCCAGCAGCCCTCCAGGTGACAATGAGCAGTTCTTC.

The J gene is TRBJ2-7, the V gene TRBV18; 10 nucleotides line up with TRBD1. With V trimmed by 1 base and J by 6 bases, 9 bases remained unmatched. The CDR3 loop spans 16 amino acids. CDR1 is KGHSH, CDR2 LQKENI, per germline. The CDR3 region has the DNA TGTGCCAGCTCACCACAGCGGGACAGGGGATCAGGCGAGCAGTACTTC. This sequence encodes CASSPQRDRGSGEQYF. The whole variable domain, filled in from reference TRBV18 and TRBJ2-7, reads NAGVMQNPRHLVRRRGQEARLRCSPMKGHSHVYWYRQLPEEGLKFMVYLQKENIIDESGMPKERFSAEFPKEGPSILRIQQVVRGDSAAYFCASSPQRDRGSGEQYFGPGTRLTVT.

CDR3 DNA sequence: TGTGCCAGCAGTTCCCTGGGACAGGGAATTCTTTATGGCTACACCTTC. Translated, it gives CASSSLGQGILYGYTF. The genes are TRBV28 and TRBJ1-2; TRBD1 matches 9 bases. With 4 bases clipped from V and 5 bases from J, the junction kept 11 bases outside the gene matches. Germline V gives CDR1 MDHEN, CDR2 SYDVKM. The CDR3 totals 16 residues.

The rearrangement joins TRBV27 to TRBJ1-5, with D maybe TRBD1 (5 bases). The germline V gene has CDR1 MNHEY and CDR2 SMNVEV (reference sequence). Deletions cut 2 bases from V and 6 bases from J, with 8 bases between. The CDR3 extends over 13 amino acids. The CDR3 is CASSLLGPQPQHF. CDR3 sequence (DNA): TGTGCCAGCAGTTTACTGGGGCCTCAGCCCCAGCATTTT.

The V call is TRBV7-8, the J call TRBJ1-5; tentatively, D is TRBD1 (6 bases). The V gene lost 5 bases and the J gene lost 2 bases, with 16 bases spanning the gap. There are 16 residues in the CDR3. Germline CDR1 and CDR2: SGHVS and FQNEAQ. The CDR3 bases are TGTGCCAGCAGCCCGAGGCAGGGGTTTGGCAATCAGCCCCAGCATTTT. Translation gives CASSPRQGFGNQPQHF.